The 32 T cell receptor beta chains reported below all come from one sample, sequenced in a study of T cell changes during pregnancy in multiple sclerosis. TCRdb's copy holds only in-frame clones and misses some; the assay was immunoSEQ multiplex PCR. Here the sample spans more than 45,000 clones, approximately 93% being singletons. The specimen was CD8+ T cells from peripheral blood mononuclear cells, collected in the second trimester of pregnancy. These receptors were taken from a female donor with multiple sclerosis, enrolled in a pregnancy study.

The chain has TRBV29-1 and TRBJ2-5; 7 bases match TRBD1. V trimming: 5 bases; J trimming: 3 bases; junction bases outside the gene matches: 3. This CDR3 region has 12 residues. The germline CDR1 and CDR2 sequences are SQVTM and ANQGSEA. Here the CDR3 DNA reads TGCAGCGTTTTTGACAGGGAAGAGACCCAGTACTTC. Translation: CSVFDREETQYF.

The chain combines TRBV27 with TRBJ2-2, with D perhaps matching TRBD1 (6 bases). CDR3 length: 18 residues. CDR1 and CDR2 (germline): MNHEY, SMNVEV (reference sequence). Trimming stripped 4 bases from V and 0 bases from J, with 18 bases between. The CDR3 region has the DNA TGTGCCAGCAGTTCCCGATCATCAGGGGCGACGAACACCGGGGAGCTGTTTTTT. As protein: CASSSRSSGATNTGELFF.

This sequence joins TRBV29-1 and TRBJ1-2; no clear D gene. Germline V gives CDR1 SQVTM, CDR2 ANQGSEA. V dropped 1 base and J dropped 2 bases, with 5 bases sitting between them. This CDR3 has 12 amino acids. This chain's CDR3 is CSVEGQNYGYTF. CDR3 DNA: TGCAGCGTTGAAGGGCAGAACTATGGCTACACCTTC.

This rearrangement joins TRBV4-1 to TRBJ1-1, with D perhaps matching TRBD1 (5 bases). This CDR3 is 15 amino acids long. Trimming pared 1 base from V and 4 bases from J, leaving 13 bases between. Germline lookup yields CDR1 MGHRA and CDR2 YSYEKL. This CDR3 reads CASSQVRGKGTEAFF. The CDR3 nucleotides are TGCGCCAGCAGCCAAGTTAGGGGTAAGGGCACTGAAGCTTTCTTT.

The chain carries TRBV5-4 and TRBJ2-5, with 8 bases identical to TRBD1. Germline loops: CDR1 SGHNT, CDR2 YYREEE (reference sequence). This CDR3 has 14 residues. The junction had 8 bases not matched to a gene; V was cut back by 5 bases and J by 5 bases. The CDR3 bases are TGTGCCAGCAGAATCCAGGGGGCGGTGGAGACCCAGTACTTC. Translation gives CASRIQGAVETQYF.

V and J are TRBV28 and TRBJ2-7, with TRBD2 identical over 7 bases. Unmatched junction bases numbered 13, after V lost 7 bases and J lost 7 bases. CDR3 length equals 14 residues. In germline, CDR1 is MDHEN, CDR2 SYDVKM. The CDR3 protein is CASIHAGDSGEQYF. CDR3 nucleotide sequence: TGTGCCAGCATCCATGCGGGAGACTCGGGGGAGCAGTACTTC.

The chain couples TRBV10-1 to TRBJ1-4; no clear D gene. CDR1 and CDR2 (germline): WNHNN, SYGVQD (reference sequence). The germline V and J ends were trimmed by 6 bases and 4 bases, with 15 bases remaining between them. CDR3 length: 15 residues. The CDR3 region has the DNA TGCGCCAGCAGCGGCTCCGAGGAGGTTAATGAAAAACTGTTTTTT. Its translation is CASSGSEEVNEKLFF.

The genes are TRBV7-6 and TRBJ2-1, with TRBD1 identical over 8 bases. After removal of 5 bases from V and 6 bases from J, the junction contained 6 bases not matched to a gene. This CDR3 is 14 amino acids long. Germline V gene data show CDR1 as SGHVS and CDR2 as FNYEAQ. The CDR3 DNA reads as TGTGCCAGCAGCCCAATGGACAGGGTCAATGAGCAGTTCTTC. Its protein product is CASSPMDRVNEQFF.

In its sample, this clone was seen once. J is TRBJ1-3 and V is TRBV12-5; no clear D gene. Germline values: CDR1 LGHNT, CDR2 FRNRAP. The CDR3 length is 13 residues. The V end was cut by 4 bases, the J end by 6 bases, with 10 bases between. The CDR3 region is CASGSPPLNTIYF. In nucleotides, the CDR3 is TGTGCTAGTGGTTCCCCCCCTCTAAACACCATATATTTT.

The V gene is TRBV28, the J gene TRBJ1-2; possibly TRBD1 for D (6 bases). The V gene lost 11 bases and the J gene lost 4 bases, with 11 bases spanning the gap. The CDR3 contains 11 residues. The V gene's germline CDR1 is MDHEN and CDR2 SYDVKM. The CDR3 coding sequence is TGTGCCGTCGGACAGAGCTATGGCTACACCTTC. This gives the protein CAVGQSYGYTF.

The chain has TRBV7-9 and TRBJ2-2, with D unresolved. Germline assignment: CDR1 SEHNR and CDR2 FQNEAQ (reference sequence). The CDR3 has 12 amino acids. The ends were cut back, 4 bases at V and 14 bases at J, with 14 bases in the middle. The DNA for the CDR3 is TGTGCCAGCAGCTCCCCATCAAGAGAACTGTTTTTT. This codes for CASSSPSRELFF.

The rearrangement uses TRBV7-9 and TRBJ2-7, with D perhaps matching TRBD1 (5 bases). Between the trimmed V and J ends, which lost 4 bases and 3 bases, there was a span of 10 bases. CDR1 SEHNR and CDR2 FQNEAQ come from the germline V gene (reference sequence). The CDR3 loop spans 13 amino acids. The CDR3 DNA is TGTGCCAGCAGCTCGGACACATACTACGAGCAGTACTTC. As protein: CASSSDTYYEQYF.

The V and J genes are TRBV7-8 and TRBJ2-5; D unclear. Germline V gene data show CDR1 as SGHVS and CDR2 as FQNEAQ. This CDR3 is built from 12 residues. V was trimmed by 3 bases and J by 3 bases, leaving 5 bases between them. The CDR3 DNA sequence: TGTGCCAGCAGCTTCCAGAAAGAGACCCAGTACTTC. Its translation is CASSFQKETQYF. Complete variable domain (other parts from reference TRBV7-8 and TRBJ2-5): GAGVSQSPRYKVAKRGQDVALRCDPISGHVSLFWYQQALGQGPEFLTYFQNEAQLDKSGLPSDRFFAERPEGSVSTLKIQRTQQEDSAVYLCASSFQKETQYFGPGTRLLVL.

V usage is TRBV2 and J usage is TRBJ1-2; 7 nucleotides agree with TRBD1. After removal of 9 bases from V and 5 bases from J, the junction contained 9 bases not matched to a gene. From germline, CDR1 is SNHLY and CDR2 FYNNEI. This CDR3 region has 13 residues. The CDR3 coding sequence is TGTGCCAGTCCAAAGGGGGCAGGATATGGCTACACCTTC. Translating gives CASPKGAGYGYTF.

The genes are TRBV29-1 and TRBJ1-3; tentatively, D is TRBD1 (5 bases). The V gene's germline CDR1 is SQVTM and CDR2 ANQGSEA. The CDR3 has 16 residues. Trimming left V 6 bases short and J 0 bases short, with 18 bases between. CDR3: CSVESPTDFSGNTIYF. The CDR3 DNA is TGCAGCGTGGAAAGTCCGACAGATTTCTCTGGAAACACCATATATTTT. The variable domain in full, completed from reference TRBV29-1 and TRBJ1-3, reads SAVISQKPSRDICQRGTSLTIQCQVDSQVTMMFWYRQQPGQSLTLIATANQGSEATYESGFVIDKFPISRPNLTFSTLTVSNMSPEDSSIYLCSVESPTDFSGNTIYFGEGSWLTVV.

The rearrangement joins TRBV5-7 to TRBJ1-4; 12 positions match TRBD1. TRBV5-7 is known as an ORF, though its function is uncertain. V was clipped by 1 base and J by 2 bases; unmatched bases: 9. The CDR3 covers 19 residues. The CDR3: CASSLSGTGGEETNEKLFF. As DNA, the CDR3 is TGTGCCAGCAGCTTGAGCGGGACAGGGGGCGAGGAGACTAATGAAAAACTGTTTTTT.

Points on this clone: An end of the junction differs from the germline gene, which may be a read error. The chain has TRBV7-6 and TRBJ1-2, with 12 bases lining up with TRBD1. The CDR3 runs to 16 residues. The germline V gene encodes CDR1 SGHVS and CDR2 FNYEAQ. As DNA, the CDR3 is TGTGCCAGCAGCCTAGCCGGGACAGGGGGCAGCTATGGCTACACCTTC. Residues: CASSLAGTGGSYGYTF.

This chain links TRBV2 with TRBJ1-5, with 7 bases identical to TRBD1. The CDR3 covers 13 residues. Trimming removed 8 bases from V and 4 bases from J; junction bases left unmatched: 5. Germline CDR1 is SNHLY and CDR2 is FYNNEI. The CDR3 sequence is CASRDSFNQPQHF. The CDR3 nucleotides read TGTGCCAGCCGGGACAGCTTTAATCAGCCCCAGCATTTT.

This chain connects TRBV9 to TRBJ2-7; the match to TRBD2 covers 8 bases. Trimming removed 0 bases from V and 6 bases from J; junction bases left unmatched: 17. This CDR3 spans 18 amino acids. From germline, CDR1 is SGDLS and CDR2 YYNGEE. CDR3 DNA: TGTGCCAGCAGCGTAGCCCCCCCGTCGGCGGGGGGTTTAAGCGAGCAGTACTTC. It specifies CASSVAPPSAGGLSEQYF.

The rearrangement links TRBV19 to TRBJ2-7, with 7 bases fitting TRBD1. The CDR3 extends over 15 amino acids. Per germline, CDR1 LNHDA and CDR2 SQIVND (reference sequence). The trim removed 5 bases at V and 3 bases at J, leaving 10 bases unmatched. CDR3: CASSSSRDSYYEQYF. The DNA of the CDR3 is TGTGCCAGTAGTTCTAGCCGGGACAGCTACTACGAGCAGTACTTC.

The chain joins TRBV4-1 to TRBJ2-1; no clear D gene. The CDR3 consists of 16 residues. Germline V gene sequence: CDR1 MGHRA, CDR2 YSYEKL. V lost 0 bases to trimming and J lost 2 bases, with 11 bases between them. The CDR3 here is CASSQDSRLAYNEQFF. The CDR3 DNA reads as TGCGCCAGCAGCCAAGATTCGAGGCTAGCCTACAATGAGCAGTTCTTC.

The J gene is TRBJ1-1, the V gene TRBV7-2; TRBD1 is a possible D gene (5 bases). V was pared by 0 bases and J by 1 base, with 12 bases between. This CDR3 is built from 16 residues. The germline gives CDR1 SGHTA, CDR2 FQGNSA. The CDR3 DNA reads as TGTGCCAGCAGCTTAGCGGACACGACAAAGAACACTGAAGCTTTCTTT. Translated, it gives CASSLADTTKNTEAFF. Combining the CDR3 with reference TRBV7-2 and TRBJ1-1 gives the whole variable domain GAGVSQSPSNKVTEKGKDVELRCDPISGHTALYWYRQSLGQGLEFLIYFQGNSAPDKSGLPSDRFSAERTGGSVSTLTIQRTQQEDSAVYLCASSLADTTKNTEAFFGQGTRLTVV.

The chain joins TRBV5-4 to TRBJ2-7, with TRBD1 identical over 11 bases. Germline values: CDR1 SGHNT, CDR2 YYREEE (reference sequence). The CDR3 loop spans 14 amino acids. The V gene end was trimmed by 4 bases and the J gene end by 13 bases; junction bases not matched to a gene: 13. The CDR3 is CASSRSPGQGDVYF. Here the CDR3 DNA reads TGTGCCAGCAGCCGGAGCCCGGGACAGGGGGACGTTTACTTC.

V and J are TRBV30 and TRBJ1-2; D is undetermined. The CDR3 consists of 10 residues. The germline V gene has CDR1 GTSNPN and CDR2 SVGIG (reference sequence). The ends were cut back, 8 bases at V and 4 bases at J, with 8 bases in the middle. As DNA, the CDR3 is TGTGCCCAGAGGTCCTATGGCTACACCTTC. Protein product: CAQRSYGYTF.

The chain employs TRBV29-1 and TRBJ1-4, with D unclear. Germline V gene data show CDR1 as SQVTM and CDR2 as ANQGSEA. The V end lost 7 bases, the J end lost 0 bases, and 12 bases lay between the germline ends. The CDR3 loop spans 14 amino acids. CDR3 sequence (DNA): TGCAGCGCATCCAGCGGGGCAACTAATGAAAAACTGTTTTTT. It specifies CSASSGATNEKLFF.

CDR3 bases: TGTGCCAGCTCCCCTAGGTCAGGGGTCACTGAAGCTTTCTTT. This encodes CASSPRSGVTEAFF. The gene calls are TRBV9 and TRBJ1-1, with D tentatively TRBD1 (6 bases). From germline, CDR1 is SGDLS and CDR2 YYNGEE. The CDR3 totals 14 residues. V lost 7 bases, J lost 4 bases, and 17 bases lay in between.

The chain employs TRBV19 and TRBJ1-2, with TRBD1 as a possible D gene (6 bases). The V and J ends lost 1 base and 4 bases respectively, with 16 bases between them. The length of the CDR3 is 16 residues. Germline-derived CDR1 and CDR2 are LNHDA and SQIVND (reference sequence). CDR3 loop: CASSIARDTKSYGYTF. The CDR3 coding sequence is TGTGCCAGTAGTATAGCCCGGGACACCAAGTCCTATGGCTACACCTTC. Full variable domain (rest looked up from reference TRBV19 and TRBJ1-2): DGGITQSPKYLFRKEGQNVTLSCEQNLNHDAMYWYRQDPGQGLRLIYYSQIVNDFQKGDIAEGYSVSREKKESFPLTVTSAQKNPTAFYLCASSIARDTKSYGYTFGSGTRLTVV.

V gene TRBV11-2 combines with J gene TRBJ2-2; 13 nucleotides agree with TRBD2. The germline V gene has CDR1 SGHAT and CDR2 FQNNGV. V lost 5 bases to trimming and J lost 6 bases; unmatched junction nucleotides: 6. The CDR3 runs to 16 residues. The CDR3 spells CASSRGLAGAAGELFF. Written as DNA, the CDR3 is TGTGCCAGCAGCCGCGGACTAGCGGGAGCGGCCGGGGAGCTGTTTTTT.

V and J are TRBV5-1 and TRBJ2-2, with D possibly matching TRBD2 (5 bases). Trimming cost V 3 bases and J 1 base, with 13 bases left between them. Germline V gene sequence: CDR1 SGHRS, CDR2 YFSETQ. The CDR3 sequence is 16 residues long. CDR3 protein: CASSSTYAGNTGELFF. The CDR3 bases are TGCGCCAGCAGCTCAACCTATGCGGGGAACACCGGGGAGCTGTTTTTT. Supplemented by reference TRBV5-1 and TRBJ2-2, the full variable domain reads KAGVTQTPRYLIKTRGQQVTLSCSPISGHRSVSWYQQTPGQGLQFLFEYFSETQRNKGNFPGRFSGRQFSNSRSEMNVSTLELGDSALYLCASSSTYAGNTGELFFGEGSRLTVL.

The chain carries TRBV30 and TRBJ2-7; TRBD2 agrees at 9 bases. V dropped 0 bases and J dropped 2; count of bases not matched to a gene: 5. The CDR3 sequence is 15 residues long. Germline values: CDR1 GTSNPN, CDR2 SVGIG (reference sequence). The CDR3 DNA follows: TGTGCCTGGAGTGTGACTAGCGGCTTACCCTACGAGCAGTACTTC. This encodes CAWSVTSGLPYEQYF. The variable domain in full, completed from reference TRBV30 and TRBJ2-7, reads SQTIHQWPATLVQPVGSPLSLECTVEGTSNPNLYWYRQAAGRGLQLLFYSVGIGQISSEVPQNLSASRPQDRQFILSSKKLLLSDSGFYLCAWSVTSGLPYEQYFGPGTRLTVT.

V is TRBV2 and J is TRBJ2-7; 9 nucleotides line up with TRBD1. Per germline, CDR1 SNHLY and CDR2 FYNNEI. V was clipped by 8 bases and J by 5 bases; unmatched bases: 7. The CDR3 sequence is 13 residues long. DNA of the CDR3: TGTGCCAGCGCCGGGACAGGGCGCGACGAGCAGTACTTC. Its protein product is CASAGTGRDEQYF. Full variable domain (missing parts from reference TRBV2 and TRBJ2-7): EPEVTQTPSHQVTQMGQEVILRCVPISNHLYFYWYRQILGQKVEFLVSFYNNEISEKSEIFDDQFSVERPDGSNFTLKIRSTKLEDSAMYFCASAGTGRDEQYFGPGTRLTVT.

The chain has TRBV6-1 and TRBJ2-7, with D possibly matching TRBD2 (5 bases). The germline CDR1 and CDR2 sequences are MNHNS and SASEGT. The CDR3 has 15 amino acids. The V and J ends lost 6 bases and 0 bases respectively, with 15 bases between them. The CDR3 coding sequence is TGTGCCAGCAGGCACCGGGGATCGGGCTCCTACGAGCAGTACTTC. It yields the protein CASRHRGSGSYEQYF.